These 18 T cell receptor beta chains were sequenced from one sample in a study of CD8+ T cells in alopecia areata. In each case, RNA was isolated and then reverse transcribed into cDNA as the sequencing template. TCRdb keeps only in-frame clones here, not all; method: immunoSEQ multiplex PCR. This table has 160,000 or so clones, 40% to 65% appearing once. The sample consisted of CD8+ T cells sorted from blood, taken at week 0. The receptors shown here come from a human donor with alopecia areata.

The chain joins TRBV29-1 to TRBJ1-2, with TRBD1 identical over 8 bases. The CDR3 runs 13 residues. CDR1 is SQVTM and CDR2 is ANQGSEA in the germline V gene. V lost 4 bases and J lost 4; bases outside the gene matches: 5. The CDR3 loop is CSVVGTGPYGYTF. CDR3 sequence (DNA): TGCAGCGTTGTAGGGACAGGCCCCTATGGCTACACCTTC.

This rearrangement joins TRBV4-3 to TRBJ2-3, with a weak D call TRBD2 (5 bases). The ends were cut back, 0 bases at V and 2 bases at J, with 9 bases in the middle. The V gene's germline CDR1 is LGHNA and CDR2 YSLEER. This CDR3 is built from 15 residues. As DNA, the CDR3 is TGCGCCAGCAGCCAAGATCCGGGGTTCACAGATACGCAGTATTTT. It codes for CASSQDPGFTDTQYF.

The chain uses TRBV19 and TRBJ1-2, with TRBD1 identical over 8 bases. CDR3 size: 14 residues. The germline gives CDR1 LNHDA, CDR2 SQIVND (reference sequence). With 5 bases clipped from V and 4 bases from J, the junction kept 6 bases outside the gene matches. The CDR3 loop reads CASSSRTGIYGYTF. Here the CDR3 DNA reads TGTGCCAGTAGTTCAAGGACAGGGATCTATGGCTACACCTTC.

The gene calls are TRBV29-1 and TRBJ2-5, with 11 bases that match TRBD1. The V and J ends lost 6 bases and 4 bases, in that order; junction bases with no gene match: 7. CDR1 SQVTM and CDR2 ANQGSEA come from the germline V gene. The CDR3 extends over 14 amino acids. This CDR3 is CSVNPGQGGETQYF. The CDR3, as DNA: TGCAGCGTAAACCCGGGACAGGGGGGAGAGACCCAGTACTTC.

This clone was counted a few times. This sequence joins TRBV13 and TRBJ1-2; 9 nucleotides line up with TRBD1. Per germline, CDR1 PRHDT and CDR2 FYEKMQ (reference sequence). The junction had 4 bases not matched to a gene; V was cut back by 3 bases and J by 8 bases. The CDR3 runs 13 residues. The CDR3 is CASSLGQGQGYTF. CDR3 bases: TGTGCCAGCAGCTTGGGACAGGGTCAGGGCTACACCTTC. Complete variable domain (other parts from reference TRBV13 and TRBJ1-2): AAGVIQSPRHLIKEKRETATLKCYPIPRHDTVYWYQQGPGQDPQFLISFYEKMQSDKGSIPDRFSAQQFSDYHSELNMSSLELGDSALYFCASSLGQGQGYTFGSGTRLTVV.

V and J are TRBV11-2 and TRBJ1-1; D may be TRBD1 (5 bases). The CDR3 totals 14 residues. V dropped 1 base and J dropped 6 bases, with 12 bases sitting between them. The germline CDR1 and CDR2 sequences are SGHAT and FQNNGV. CDR3 region: CASSLASGSPEAFF. CDR3 DNA sequence: TGTGCCAGCAGCTTAGCGTCAGGGTCGCCTGAAGCTTTCTTT.

This clone is a singleton in its sample. The chain employs TRBV5-1 and TRBJ1-2, with D unresolved. Germline values: CDR1 SGHRS, CDR2 YFSETQ. Deletions cut 0 bases from V and 7 bases from J, with 7 bases between. CDR3 length equals 12 residues. Here the CDR3 DNA reads TGCGCCAGCAGCTTGGACGGGAGTGGCTACACCTTC. Residues: CASSLDGSGYTF.

In regard to this clone: Here the CDR3 omits its conserved ending phenylalanine or tryptophan, so a read error is the likely source. The limits of the CDR3 on the DNA are not certain, so only TCRdb's listed CDR3 is given. The V call is TRBV29-1, the J call TRBJ1-2; TRBD1 was called by the table and not checked on the DNA. The CDR3 is 10 residues long, ends included. CDR1 is SQVTM and CDR2 is ANQGSEA in the germline V gene. CDR3 region: CSVETPGQGI.

The rearrangement links TRBV30 to TRBJ2-7; possibly TRBD1 or TRBD2 for D (5 bases each). Germline CDR1 GTSNPN, CDR2 SVGIG (reference sequence). Between the trimmed V and J ends, which lost 0 bases and 6 bases, there was a span of 9 bases. The CDR3 contains 12 residues. The chain's CDR3 is CAWSVGTPEQYF. CDR3 coding DNA: TGTGCCTGGAGTGTCGGGACCCCCGAGCAGTACTTC.

The sample holds one count of this clone. V is TRBV7-2 and J is TRBJ2-3; 11 positions agree with TRBD2. The length of the CDR3 is 15 residues. The germline V gene encodes CDR1 SGHTA and CDR2 FQGNSA. The V gene end was trimmed by 6 bases and the J gene end by 5 bases; junction bases not matched to a gene: 7. The CDR3 DNA sequence: TGTGCCAGCAGTTTGACTAGCGGGGCGTTAGATACGCAGTATTTT. Translation gives CASSLTSGALDTQYF.

The genes are TRBV11-2 and TRBJ2-1, with 9 bases fitting TRBD2. This CDR3 is 19 amino acids long. Trimming took 5 bases from V and 4 from J; bases not matched to a gene: 18. CDR1 is SGHAT, CDR2 FQNNGV, per germline. The CDR3, as DNA: TGTGCCAGCAGCCGTACCCCCGGTTTAGCGGGGGTTAAATACAATGAGCAGTTCTTC. Translating gives CASSRTPGLAGVKYNEQFF.

This rearrangement joins TRBV4-3 to TRBJ1-2, with no clear D. V lost 0 bases and J lost 6, with 14 bases in between. Germline V lookup: CDR1 LGHNA, CDR2 YSLEER. The CDR3 has 15 amino acids. CDR3 bases: TGCGCCAGCAGCCAAGATTTGGGTAGGCTAAATGGCTACACCTTC. This gives the protein CASSQDLGRLNGYTF.

This chain links TRBV29-1 with TRBJ2-1; 9 bases are shared with TRBD1. Trimming took 7 bases from V and 10 from J; bases not matched to a gene: 5. The CDR3 is 11 amino acids. CDR1 is SQVTM and CDR2 is ANQGSEA in the germline V gene. CDR3 DNA: TGCAGCGGCAGACAGGGGGGAGAGCAGTTCTTC. Translation gives CSGRQGGEQFF.

This clone was observed a few times. The V call is TRBV29-1, the J call TRBJ1-1; the D is unclear. This CDR3 comprises 13 residues. Per the germline V gene, CDR1 is SQVTM and CDR2 is ANQGSEA. V was clipped by 1 base and J by 5 bases, with 11 bases between them. The DNA of the CDR3 is TGCAGCGTTGAAGGGACCGCCGGAACTGAAGCTTTCTTT. Its protein product is CSVEGTAGTEAFF.

The chain joins TRBV23-1 to TRBJ2-7, with a possible D match to TRBD2 (6 bases). TRBV23-1 is treated as an ORF (open reading frame) with a function not yet certain. This CDR3 is 17 amino acids long. Trimming cost V 4 bases and J 4 bases, with 23 bases left between them. The CDR3 nucleotides read TGCGCCAGCAGTCCCAACAGGCGGGACCGAAGACTTTACGAGCAGTACTTC. It is translated as CASSPNRRDRRLYEQYF.

V is TRBV7-2 and J is TRBJ1-4; D remains unclear. Between the trimmed V and J ends, which lost 4 bases and 6 bases, there was a span of 15 bases. Looked up from germline, CDR1 is SGHTA and CDR2 is FQGNSA. The CDR3 is 15 amino acids. The CDR3 nucleotides are TGTGCCAGCAGCTCAAGCTACAACGGGGATGAAAAACTGTTTTTT. Amino acid sequence: CASSSSYNGDEKLFF.

Only a few counts were recorded for this clone. The genes are TRBV29-1 and TRBJ2-1; TRBD2 might be the D (6 bases). This CDR3 is 12 amino acids long. The V and J ends lost 4 bases and 9 bases respectively, with 13 bases between them. Per the germline V gene, CDR1 is SQVTM and CDR2 is ANQGSEA. The chain's CDR3 is CSVVREDGEQFF. The CDR3 nucleotides read TGCAGCGTTGTGAGGGAGGACGGTGAGCAGTTCTTC.

This clone was detected a few times. The J gene is TRBJ1-2, the V gene TRBV29-1; 7 bases fit TRBD1. V lost 8 bases to trimming and J lost 0 bases; unmatched junction nucleotides: 12. Germline values: CDR1 SQVTM, CDR2 ANQGSEA. The CDR3 has 15 residues. CDR3 protein: CSTYGRDRTNYGYTF. CDR3 in DNA: TGCAGCACCTATGGGAGGGACAGAACTAACTATGGCTACACCTTC.